The subject of this entry is one T cell receptor beta chain. The antigen it binds to is not known. The receptor library was made with the immunoSEQ multiplex PCR assay. For the multiplex PCR, a mixture combining 60 forward primers for TCR Vbeta segments and 13 reverse primers for TCR Jbeta segments was used. A multiplex PCR assay on genomic DNA amplified the CDR3 region of rearranged TCR beta genes. The Illumina HiSeq System was used to sequence the amplified TCR beta libraries as 87-base-pair reads. The published analysis was carried out like this. Across the roughly 640 repertoires, a later analysis counted 78 million or so unique TCR beta chains, roughly 11 million of which were shared by at least two donors. Raw reads were error-corrected and collapsed into unique sequences with a nearest-neighbor algorithm that merged closely related sequences to remove PCR and sequencing errors. CDR3 sequences were aligned to IMGT reference sequences to assign V, D and J gene segments. For a sequence to be retained, a match of at least six nucleotides was required to both a V gene segment and a J gene segment. Rearrangements were called productive when the CDR3 lacked stop codons and stayed in frame with V and J; all others were non-productive. CDR3 was defined according to IMGT convention as the region running from the second conserved V-encoded cysteine to the conserved J-encoded phenylalanine. Sequences without an unambiguous match to a single V gene segment were excluded from the earlier analysis of 500 to 700 of the donors. In an earlier analysis of 450 to 750 of the donors, a V segment was called functional when productive rearrangements were above 56.7%, and segregating when the standard deviation between donors exceeded 5%. A statistical classification framework was built to diagnose cytomegalovirus status from the catalog of TCR beta chain sequences. In a later analysis, V and J genes were assigned by comparing TCR nucleotide sequences against IMGT/GENE-DB human TR gene sequences. A later analysis assigned CDR3 sequences and most-parsimonious VDJ recombination scenarios with the TCRdist pipeline. In a later analysis, each TCR beta chain was defined by its CDR3 amino acid sequence together with its V-gene family, and reads without a unique V-gene family were excluded. To address suspected cross-contamination and a sequencing artifact, a later analysis removed approximately 600 highly shared, low-generation-probability nucleotide sequences. In a later analysis, a clonal expansion index for each public chain was calculated from normalized within-repertoire ranks of inferred template counts. In a later analysis, generation probabilities were computed using a VDJ recombination model fitted to out-of-frame rearrangements, and the results were checked against IGoR. Hypergeometric tests were used in a later analysis to score TCR-TCR, TCR-HLA and TCR-CMV co-occurrence, with a repertoire-size bias correction applied to the TCR pairs. A later analysis estimated false discovery rates by permuting HLA or CMV assignments 20 times. A later analysis grouped co-occurring TCRs with DBSCAN, adding TCRdist sequence similarity when clustering within HLA-allele-positive subsets. Repertoires with fewer than 30,000 or more than 120,000 public chains were left out of co-occurrence clustering, as were five repertoires with anomalous nucleotide sharing. TCRdb took over this immuneACCESS table, retaining in-frame rearrangements with V and J assigned. Such tables are incomplete; in checked studies, under half of the missing clones stem from an unresolved V gene, and the remainder is unexplained. V and J calls and clone size are those listed in that table; D and trimming were worked out from the DNA. The table of this sample itemizes about 32,000 clones. Clones ranked in the top ten supply 4.8% of the sample.

The sample is drawn from a study of cytomegalovirus exposure and HLA in healthy donors (dated by TCRdb to about 2017). For the study in its entirety: An earlier analysis of some 550 of the donors reported approximately 300 Gb of sequence data and 117 million unique TCR beta sequences from 150 million to 200 million T cells. To study patterns of TCR occurrence, a later analysis re-analyzed previously published TCR beta repertoires from just over 650 donors and added high-resolution HLA genotyping. In an earlier analysis of 500 to 650 of the donors, high-throughput TCR beta sequencing was used to judge whether each TCR beta V gene segment behaved as functional or pseudogenic. Every discovery cohort repertoire had been produced on one sequencing platform. Among the approximately 420 genotyped donors, around 79% belonged to the genetic ancestry cluster associated with self-reported Caucasian donors. Five DR-DQ haplotypes were treated as single units for association and clustering because of strong linkage in the cohort. An early release that covered some 640 HLA-typed donors contained approximately 320 gigabases of sequencing data and 65 million to 100 million unique TCR sequences. Among around 400 genotyped donors of the cohort, an average of about 240,000 unique TCR beta nucleotide sequences were sequenced per donor, roughly a sixth of them non-productive. The study used immunosequencing to profile the T cell repertoires of 666 subjects and linked those repertoires to cytomegalovirus serostatus. Rather than drawing on any new phenotypic data, the later analysis identified candidate immune exposures from TCR beta sequences and the way those sequences occurred across donors. The aim of the study was to test whether cataloging public T cell receptors could identify signatures of past pathogen exposure. To predict cytomegalovirus infection status, the study brought together high-throughput TCR immunosequencing, statistical association of individual TCRs with disease status, and machine learning. Alongside the repertoire data, information on donor age, sex, ethnicity and CMV serostatus was compiled. Along with the roughly 700-subject first cohort, a separate validation cohort of around 110 different subjects was used. Class I and class II HLA loci were covered by the typing at four-digit resolution. The number of typed donors differed by locus: roughly 620-630 for A, B, C, DRB1 and DQB1; 500 to 550 for DQA1; 600 to 610 for DPA1; and roughly 450 for DPB1. A later genetic analysis took genome-wide SNP genotypes for about 65% of the 666 donors and used that subset as a discovery cohort. What the authors observed across the whole study: Across donors, most TCR sequences were observed very rarely, whereas some public TCRs were present in many individuals. A cluster of highly shared sequence variants was judged likely to represent a technical artifact of the sequencing pipeline. CMV serostatus was the only immune exposure information available for the cohort. In a later analysis, several top co-occurrence clusters were reported to appear linked to parvovirus B19, influenza, CMV and Epstein-Barr virus. Sequencing depth was assumed to be roughly uniform across donors in the presence/absence analyses, though that assumption may not hold. Assigning TCR associations to individual alleles was difficult when HLA alleles, especially DR and DQ, strongly co-occurred. Most CMV-associated TCR beta chains appeared to be HLA-restricted in a later analysis, and the HLA associations seemed to be driven largely by CMV exposure. According to a later genetic analysis, donors in an Asian-associated ancestry cluster had fewer N-insertions in productive TCRs than the approximately 650-donor mean. A further reported finding was that TCR beta sequences accurately predicted the HLA-A and HLA-B alleles for most subjects in the first cohort. The study listed 150 to 200 TCR beta chains as associated with cytomegalovirus. In a later analysis, the rate of TCR association differed among HLA loci, with DRB1 alleles having the most associated TCRs and HLA-C alleles having the fewest. Only TCR beta chains were sequenced in this cohort, and the absence of alpha or paired-chain data limited detectable features. An association between a missense DCLRE1C variant and V-gene and J-gene trimming of TCR beta chains was found in a later genetic analysis and replicated in an independent cohort. Correlated functional status among segregating V segments might be attributable to linkage disequilibrium, but an unknown experimental factor could not be ruled out. In vitro tests confirmed that a few of the cytomegalovirus-associated TCR beta chains recognize cytomegalovirus antigens. In both the original and validation cohorts, the classifier was reported to diagnose cytomegalovirus status with high specificity and sensitivity. A later analysis found that HLA-associated TCR beta chains were more clonally expanded and had lower generation probabilities than equally common non-associated chains. The earlier analysis of around 600 of the donors excluded 15 to 20 rarely observed V segments, including chromosome 9 orphons, because counts were too low. According to the authors, the approach could potentially be generalized to other disease states and immunological phenotypes. In a later analysis, 15,000 to 20,000 TCR beta sequences were associated with specific HLA alleles at a false discovery rate of 0.05. An earlier analysis of some 560 of the donors showed that most TCR beta V segments appeared in productive rearrangements either about 87% or about 30% of the time, which broadly matched IMGT annotations. The 87-base-pair reads could not distinguish some IMGT-functional V segments, including TRBV6-2 and TRBV6-3, so those segments were excluded. HLA typing was unavailable for some donors at each locus, so association tests used only the typed subset.

Including the terminal cysteine and phenylalanine, the CDR3 comprises 16 residues. Kept here is only the CDR3 DNA, which spans 48 bases and is read in frame from base 1. CDR1 and CDR2 are drawn from the germline V gene: SGHAT, FQNNGV. V is pared back by 7 bases and J by 0 bases, with 19 bases lying between the germline termini. In total, roughly 670 healthy bone marrow donors made up the cohort. At the time of sampling, every cohort member was nominally healthy, though immune exposures that went unrecorded were likely present. The donor was CMV seronegative and was included in the group of hundreds of seronegative cohort members. Each donor provided a peripheral blood sample, and peripheral blood mononuclear cells were used for TCR beta sequencing. The Qiagen DNeasy Blood Extraction Kit was used to extract genomic DNA from the blood cell samples.

Sequencing used PBMCs. The chain employs TRBV11-2 and TRBJ2-7; tentative D gene TRBD1, with 5 bases matching. This TCR was recovered from a female donor in good health and CMV-seronegative. The nucleotides are TGTGCCAGCACCAAAGGGGCCAGGATGAGCTCCTACGAGCAGTACTTC. It is translated as CASTKGARMSSYEQYF. Joined to the reference TRBV11-2 and TRBJ2-7 proteins, this CDR3 gives the full variable domain: EAGVAQSPRYKIIEKRQSVAFWCNPISGHATLYWYQQILGQGPKLLIQFQNNGVVDDSQLPKDRFSAERLKGVDSTLKIQPAKLEDSAVYLCASTKGARMSSYEQYFGPGTRLTVT.